This record looks at one TCR beta chain sequence and its context. Its antigen is not known. The sample belongs to a study of monozygotic twins with inflammatory bowel disease. This CDR3 region has 15 residues. Overall study results and limits: Among T cells, the various subtypes were not distinguishable.

cDNA synthesis was performed in eight separate reactions for each sample. A 6-nucleotide sample barcode was carried by the UMIs, which template switching added. TCRdb processed the 5' RACE reads again and assigns one entry to each CDR3 protein, with no DNA. This listing includes some 300,000 distinct CDR3 sequences. The clonotype originates from a human donor with ulcerative colitis or Crohn's disease, or a healthy co-twin of an affected twin (not recorded which). Sequencing was carried out using blood. The V and J genes are TRBV12-3 or TRBV12-4 and TRBJ2-3; TCRdb lists TRBD2, though no DNA is available to test this call. The CDR3 here is CASSLNLPGADTQYF.